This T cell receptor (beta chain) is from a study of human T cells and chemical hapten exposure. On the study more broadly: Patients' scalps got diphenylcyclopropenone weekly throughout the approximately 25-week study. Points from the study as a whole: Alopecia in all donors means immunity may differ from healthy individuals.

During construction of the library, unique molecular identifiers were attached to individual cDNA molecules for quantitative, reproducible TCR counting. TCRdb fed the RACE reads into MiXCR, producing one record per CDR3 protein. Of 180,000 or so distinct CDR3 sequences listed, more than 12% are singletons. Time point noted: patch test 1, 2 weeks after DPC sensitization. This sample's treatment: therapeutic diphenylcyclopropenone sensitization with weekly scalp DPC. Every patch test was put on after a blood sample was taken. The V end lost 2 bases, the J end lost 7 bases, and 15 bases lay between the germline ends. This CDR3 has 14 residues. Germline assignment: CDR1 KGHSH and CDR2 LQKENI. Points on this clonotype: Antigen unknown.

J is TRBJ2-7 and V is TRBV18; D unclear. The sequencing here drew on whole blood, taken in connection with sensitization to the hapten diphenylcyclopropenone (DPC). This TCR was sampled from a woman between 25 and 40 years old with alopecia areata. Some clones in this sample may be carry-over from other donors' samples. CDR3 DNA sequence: TGTGCCAGCTCACCAGCCGGGCCGCCACGAGAGCAGTACTTC. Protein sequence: CASSPAGPPREQYF.